Presented here are 5 T cell receptor beta chains from one specimen sequenced in a study of early T cells in non-severe SARS-CoV-2 infection. TCRdb used MiXCR to reprocess the 5' RACE reads, holding one entry per CDR3 protein. The table lists around 83,000 distinct CDR3 sequences, 8.5% to 12% of them singletons. The source was whole blood, collected at baseline. The receptors shown here come from an adult who was a healthcare worker with PCR-confirmed SARS-CoV-2 infection or an uninfected control (not recorded which).

The J gene is TRBJ1-6, the V gene TRBV15; D unclear. The germline V gene has CDR1 LNHNV and CDR2 YYDKDF (reference sequence). The V end was cut by 1 base, the J end by 11 bases, with 9 bases between. The CDR3 is 13 residues long. CDR3: CATSRAGETPLHF. The CDR3, as DNA: TGTGCCACCAGCAGAGCGGGTGAGACACCCCTCCACTTT. The whole variable domain, filled in from reference TRBV15 and TRBJ1-6, reads DAMVIQNPRYQVTQFGKPVTLSCSQTLNHNVMYWYQQKSSQAPKLLFHYYDKDFNNEADTPDNFQSRRPNTSFCFLDIRSPGLGDTAMYLCATSRAGETPLHFGNGTRLTVT.

This clonotype occurred many times. The V gene is TRBV6-6, the J gene TRBJ1-1; possible D gene TRBD1, 5 bases. This CDR3 comprises 14 residues. V lost 2 bases and J lost 4, with 11 bases in between. CDR1 and CDR2 (germline): MNHNY, SVGAGI (reference sequence). The CDR3: CASSYGAGTTEAFF. For the CDR3, the DNA is TGTGCCAGCAGTTACGGGGCAGGGACCACTGAAGCTTTCTTT.

The chain uses TRBV28 and TRBJ2-7; D might be TRBD1 or TRBD2, each matching 5 bases. Germline CDR1 and CDR2: MDHEN and SYDVKM. The germline V and J ends were trimmed by 3 bases and 4 bases, with 16 bases remaining between them. CDR3 size: 15 residues. This chain's CDR3 is CASSLVPGPNYEQYF. The CDR3 coding sequence is TGTGCCAGCAGTTTGGTACCGGGACCCAATTACGAGCAGTACTTC.

This clonotype was seen only once. The chain combines TRBV9 with TRBJ2-2; either TRBD1 or TRBD2 may fit D (5 bases each). Germline values: CDR1 SGDLS, CDR2 YYNGEE. The V and J ends lost 2 bases and 6 bases respectively, with 8 bases between them. The CDR3 sequence is 13 residues long. CDR3 region: CASSVRGSGELFF. The CDR3, as DNA: TGTGCCAGCAGCGTGAGGGGATCCGGGGAGCTGTTTTTT.

This clonotype came up a few times. The chain joins TRBV14 to TRBJ2-3, with D unresolved. CDR1 and CDR2 from the germline V gene are SGHDN and FVKESK. V was pared by 5 bases and J by 3 bases, with 12 bases between. The CDR3 has 14 residues. CDR3 bases: TGTGCCAGCAGCGTCCGGACGGATACAGATACGCAGTATTTT. This translates into CASSVRTDTDTQYF. The complete variable domain, with remaining parts taken from reference TRBV14 and TRBJ2-3, reads EAGVTQFPSHSVIEKGQTVTLRCDPISGHDNLYWYRRVMGKEIKFLLHFVKESKQDESGMPNNRFLAERTGGTYSTLKVQPAELEDSGVYFCASSVRTDTDTQYFGPGTRLTVL.